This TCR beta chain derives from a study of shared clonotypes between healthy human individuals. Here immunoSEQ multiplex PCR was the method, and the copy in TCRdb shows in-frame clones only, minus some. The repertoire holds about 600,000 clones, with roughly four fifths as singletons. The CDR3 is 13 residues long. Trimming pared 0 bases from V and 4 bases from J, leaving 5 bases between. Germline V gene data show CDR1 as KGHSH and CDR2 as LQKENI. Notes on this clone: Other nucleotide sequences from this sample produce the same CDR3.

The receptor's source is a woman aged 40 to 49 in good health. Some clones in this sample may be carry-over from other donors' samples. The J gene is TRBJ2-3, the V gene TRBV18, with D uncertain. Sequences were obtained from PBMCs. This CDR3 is CASSPPGADTQYF. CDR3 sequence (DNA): TGTGCCAGCTCACCACCAGGCGCAGATACGCAGTATTTT.